This is a list of T cell receptor beta chains from one sample in a study of PD-L1 blockade in urothelial cancer. Sequencing was performed with immunoSEQ multiplex PCR; in TCRdb, only in-frame clones are kept and a portion is missing. In the table there are approximately 51,000 clones, approximately 86% of which are singletons. The specimen comprised PBMCs, sampled around atezolizumab (anti-PD-L1) treatment. Receptors originate from a man aged 55 to 70 with urothelial cancer. The CDR3 runs from the conserved cysteine through the conserved F or W. The D gene is left open where the match is weak. A clone size is listed for some rows: how often the clone was seen (once, few, many), or a class if it is expanded.

size	D	V	J	DNA	CDR3
once	-	TRBV28	TRBJ2-3	TGTGCCAGCAGTTCGGTGGCAGGGAACACAGATACGCAGTATTTT	CASSSVAGNTDTQYF
-	-	TRBV9	TRBJ1-1	TGTGCCAGCAGCCACAGGGTAGTGAACACTGAAGCTTTCTTT	CASSHRVVNTEAFF
-	TRBD2	TRBV28	TRBJ2-5	TGTGCCAGCAGACGACTCGCGGTAGCGGGAGAGACCCAGTACTTC	CASRRLAVAGETQYF
-	-	TRBV30	TRBJ1-2	TGCGCCTGCAAGCCGTCCCTGGACTATGGCTACACCTTC	CACKPSLDYGYTF
once	-	TRBV2	TRBJ1-1	TGTGCCAGTAACAGGTTGATGAACACTGAAGCTTTCTTT	CASNRLMNTEAFF
-	-	TRBV10-1	TRBJ2-7	TGCGCCAGCAGTGAGTCCAGGAGGGGGCGAAGAGACGAGCAGTACTTC	CASSESRRGRRDEQYF
-	TRBD1	TRBV30	TRBJ1-1	TGTGCCTGGAGTGTACAGGGGAAAGCTTTCTTT	CAWSVQGKAFF
-	-	TRBV2	TRBJ1-1	TGTGCCAGCAGTAAGACTGGTCTGAACACTGAAGCTTTCTTT	CASSKTGLNTEAFF
-	TRBD1	TRBV29-1	TRBJ1-1	TGCAGCGCCGGACAGGGAAGCACTGAAGCTTTCTTT	CSAGQGSTEAFF
few	TRBD1	TRBV19	TRBJ1-2	TGTGCCAGTAAGGCAGGGGGACACTATGGCTACACCTTC	CASKAGGHYGYTF
-	-	TRBV5-4	TRBJ1-6	TGTGCCAGCAGCTTGGGGGCCGGCAGGGGAATCTCCTATAATTCACCCCTCCACTTT	CASSLGAGRGISYNSPLHF
-	-	TRBV20-1	TRBJ2-7	TGCAGTGCTAGAGATTACTACGAGCAGTACTTC	CSARDYYEQYF
-	-	TRBV11-3	TRBJ2-3	TGTGCCAGCAGCAAGCGGAGCGGTAGCACAGATACGCAGTATTTT	CASSKRSGSTDTQYF
few	-	TRBV21-1	TRBJ2-7	TGTGCCATCATAGATCCCAGGGGCTACGAGCAGTACTTC	CAIIDPRGYEQYF
once	-	TRBV10-3	TRBJ1-3	TGTGCCATCAGCTTAGGGGGAGCCGGAAACACCATATATTTT	CAISLGGAGNTIYF
-	-	TRBV7-9	TRBJ1-1	TGTGCCAGCAGCTTCGGGTGGCCCGAGACTGAAGCTTTCTTT	CASSFGWPETEAFF
-	TRBD1	TRBV7-9	TRBJ2-4	TGTGCCAGCAGCTTATTGAGACAGGGGCTAGCCAAAAACATTCAGTACTTC	CASSLLRQGLAKNIQYF
-	-	TRBV27	TRBJ2-3	TGTGCCAGCAGTCCGGATTACAGGGGGGGCGGAGATACGCAGTATTTT	CASSPDYRGGGDTQYF
-	TRBD1	TRBV19	TRBJ2-1	TGTGCCAGTAGCCGAGGGGACAGGGGGAAGGGTGAGCAGTTCTTC	CASSRGDRGKGEQFF
-	-	TRBV5-1	TRBJ1-6	TGCGCCAGCAGCCCCAGGTTGGGAGATAATTCACCCCTCCACTTT	CASSPRLGDNSPLHF
-	TRBD1	TRBV6-5	TRBJ1-1	TGTGCCAGCATTCAGAGGGGGCGCGGGAACACTGAAGCTTTCTTT	CASIQRGRGNTEAFF
-	TRBD1	TRBV11-1	TRBJ2-3	TGTGCCAGCAGCGCCTCCGCCGGGACAGGCCGGAAAGATACGCAGTATTTT	CASSASAGTGRKDTQYF
-	-	TRBV29-1	TRBJ2-7	TGCAGCGTTAACCTCCAAGGGGCAGGCGAGCAGTACTTC	CSVNLQGAGEQYF
once	-	TRBV19	TRBJ1-6	TGTGCCAGTAGGGATTACGGGATTCATAATTCACCCCTCCACTTT	CASRDYGIHNSPLHF
-	TRBD1	TRBV5-1	TRBJ1-4	TGCGCCAGCAGCTTCCGGGACAGGGGCGAAAAACTGTTTTTT	CASSFRDRGEKLFF
once	-	TRBV19	TRBJ2-7	TGTGCCAGTAGTATTCAGGGAAAATACGAGCAGTACTTC	CASSIQGKYEQYF
-	-	TRBV19	TRBJ1-1	TGTGCCAGTAGTTTTGGGGGGAGCACTGAAGCTTTCTTT	CASSFGGSTEAFF
once	-	TRBV27	TRBJ1-5	TGTGCCAGCAGTTATCAGGGTAATCAGCCCCAGCATTTT	CASSYQGNQPQHF
-	TRBD2	TRBV9	TRBJ2-5	TGTGCCAGCAGCGTCTTAGCGGGGGGACAAGAGACCCAGTACTTC	CASSVLAGGQETQYF
-	TRBD2	TRBV28	TRBJ2-1	TGTGCCAGCAGTCCGCGGACTAGCGGGAGCTATGAGCAGTTCTTC	CASSPRTSGSYEQFF
few	TRBD2	TRBV4-1	TRBJ2-1	TGCGCCAGCAGCCAACCCCAGAGGCTAGCGGGGGACAATGAGCAGTTCTTC	CASSQPQRLAGDNEQFF
few	-	TRBV2	TRBJ1-6	TGTGCCAGCTCCATCCAGGCGACAGTGAATAATTCACCCCTCCACTTT	CASSIQATVNNSPLHF
-	-	TRBV5-1	TRBJ2-6	TGCGCCAGCAGCTTGGTACTTGGAGCTGGGGCCAACGTCCTGACTTTC	CASSLVLGAGANVLTF
-	-	TRBV2	TRBJ2-2	TGTGCCAGCAGGGGAGGCACATCGAACACCGGGGAGCTGTTTTTT	CASRGGTSNTGELFF
once	TRBD1	TRBV18	TRBJ1-4	TGTGCCAGCTCACCACTTGGGACAGAGAGTGAAAAACTGTTTTTT	CASSPLGTESEKLFF
-	TRBD1	TRBV4-1	TRBJ1-2	TGCGCCAGCAGCCAAGCCGACAGGGGGCTTGGGGGCTACACCTTC	CASSQADRGLGGYTF
once	TRBD1	TRBV29-1	TRBJ2-2	TGCAGCGCCGGGACAGTGTCGAACACCGGGGAGCTGTTTTTT	CSAGTVSNTGELFF
-	-	TRBV7-9	TRBJ2-5	TGTGCCAGCAGCTTGCTAGGGACCCAGTACTTC	CASSLLGTQYF
-	-	TRBV5-1	TRBJ2-7	TGCGCCAGCAGCCCCCAGGGGCGGGACGAGCAGTACTTC	CASSPQGRDEQYF
-	TRBD2	TRBV7-3	TRBJ2-7	TGTGCCAGCAGCTCGACTAGCGGGAGAGACGAGCAGTACTTC	CASSSTSGRDEQYF
-	-	TRBV6-1	TRBJ1-4	TGTGCCAGCAGTCTCTTCGGGACTTCGTATGAAAAACTGTTTTTT	CASSLFGTSYEKLFF
-	TRBD2	TRBV29-1	TRBJ2-5	TGCAGCGTCTCCGGGACTAGCCAAGAGACCCAGTACTTC	CSVSGTSQETQYF
-	-	TRBV27	TRBJ2-6	TGTGCCAGCACAGGGACATCCAGCTCTGGGGCCAACGTCCTGACTTTC	CASTGTSSSGANVLTF
-	TRBD1	TRBV5-1	TRBJ2-7	TGCGCCAGCACGCCACAGGGGGCCATCTACGAGCAGTACTTC	CASTPQGAIYEQYF
-	-	TRBV7-3	TRBJ1-2	TGTGCCAGCAGTCAAACCCGAGGATCTCCTGGCTACACCTTC	CASSQTRGSPGYTF
once	-	TRBV2	TRBJ1-5	TGTGCCAGCAGACACGACCCGGACAGTGGCAATCAGCCCCAGCATTTT	CASRHDPDSGNQPQHF
few	-	TRBV21-1	TRBJ1-5	TGTGCCAGCAGCAACGGGGGACAGGGAGGGGGGAAGCCCCAGCATTTT	CASSNGGQGGGKPQHF
-	TRBD2	TRBV4-1	TRBJ2-3	TGCGCCAGCAGCCAAAGCGGGGGGGCTAGCACAGATACGCAGTATTTT	CASSQSGGASTDTQYF
-	-	TRBV25-1	TRBJ1-2	TGTGCCAGCAGTGAGGACAGCAACTATGGCTACACCTTC	CASSEDSNYGYTF
-	-	TRBV5-1	TRBJ2-1	TGCGCCAGCACCAGTAGTTCCGGGGATTTTTACAATGAGCAGTTCTTC	CASTSSSGDFYNEQFF
once	-	TRBV2	TRBJ2-2	TGTGCCAGCAGTGTGTCTCGGGGTGCCGGGGAGCTGTTTTTT	CASSVSRGAGELFF
-	TRBD1	TRBV10-2	TRBJ1-6	TGCGCCAGCAGACACCTGGACAGGGGAAATTCACCCCTCCACTTT	CASRHLDRGNSPLHF
-	-	TRBV21-1	TRBJ2-2	TGTGCCAGCAGCAAAAGGCCGGCACTAGCGGAATACACCGGGGAGCTGTTTTTT	CASSKRPALAEYTGELFF